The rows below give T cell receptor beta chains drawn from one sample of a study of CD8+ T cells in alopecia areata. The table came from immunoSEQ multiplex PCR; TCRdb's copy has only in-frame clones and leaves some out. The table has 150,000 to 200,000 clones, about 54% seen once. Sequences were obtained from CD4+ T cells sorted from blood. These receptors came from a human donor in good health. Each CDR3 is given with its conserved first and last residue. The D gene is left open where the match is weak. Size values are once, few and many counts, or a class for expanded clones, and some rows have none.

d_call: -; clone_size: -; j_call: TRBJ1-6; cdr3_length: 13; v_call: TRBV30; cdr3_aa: CAWSGLQLSPLHF
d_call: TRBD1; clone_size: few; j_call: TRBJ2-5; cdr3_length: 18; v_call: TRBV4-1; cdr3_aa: CASSQKILTGTGGATQYF
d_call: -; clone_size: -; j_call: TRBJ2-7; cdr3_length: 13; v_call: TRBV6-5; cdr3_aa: CASSYRRHYEQYF
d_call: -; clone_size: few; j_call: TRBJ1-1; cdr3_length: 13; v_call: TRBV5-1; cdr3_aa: CASSFGLNTEAFF
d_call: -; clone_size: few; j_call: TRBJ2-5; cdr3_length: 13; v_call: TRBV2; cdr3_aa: CASSDWRLGTQYF
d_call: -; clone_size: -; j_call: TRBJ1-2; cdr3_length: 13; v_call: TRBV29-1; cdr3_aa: CSVDTGRVYGYTF
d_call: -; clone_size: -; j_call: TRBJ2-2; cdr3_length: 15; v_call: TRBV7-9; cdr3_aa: CASSGTLVWTGELFF
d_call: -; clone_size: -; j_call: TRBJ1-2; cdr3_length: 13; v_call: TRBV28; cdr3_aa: CASSFAAEYGYTF
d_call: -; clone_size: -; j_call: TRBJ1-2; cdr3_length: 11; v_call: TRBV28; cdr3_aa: CASQRTYGYTF
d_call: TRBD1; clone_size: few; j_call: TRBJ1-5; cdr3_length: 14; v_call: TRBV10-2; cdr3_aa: CASSTQGANQPQHF
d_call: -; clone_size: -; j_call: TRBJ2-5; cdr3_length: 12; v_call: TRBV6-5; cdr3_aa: CASSYSQETQYF
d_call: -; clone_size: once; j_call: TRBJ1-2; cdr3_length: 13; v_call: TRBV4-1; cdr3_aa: CASSQASGYGYTF
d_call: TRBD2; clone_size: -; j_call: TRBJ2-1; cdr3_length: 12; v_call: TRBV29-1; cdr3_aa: CSVGLAGGEQFF
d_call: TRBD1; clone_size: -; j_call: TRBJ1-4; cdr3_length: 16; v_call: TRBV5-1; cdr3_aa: CASSSGTGGRDEKLFF
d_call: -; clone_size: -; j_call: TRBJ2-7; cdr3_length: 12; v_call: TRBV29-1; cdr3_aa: CSVGRKNYEQYF
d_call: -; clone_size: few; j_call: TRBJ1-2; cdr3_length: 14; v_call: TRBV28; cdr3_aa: CASSTGTRLDGYTF
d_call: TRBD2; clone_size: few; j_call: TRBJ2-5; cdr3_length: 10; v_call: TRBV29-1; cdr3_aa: CSGKSGSQYF
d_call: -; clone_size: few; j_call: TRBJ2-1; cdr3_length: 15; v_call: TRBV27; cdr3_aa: CASSFTPTPYNEQFF
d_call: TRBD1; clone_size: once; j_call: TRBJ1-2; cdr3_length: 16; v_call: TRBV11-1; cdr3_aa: CASSFSGQISNYGYTF
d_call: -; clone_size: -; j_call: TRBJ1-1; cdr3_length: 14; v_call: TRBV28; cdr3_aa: CASSLGGMNTEAFF
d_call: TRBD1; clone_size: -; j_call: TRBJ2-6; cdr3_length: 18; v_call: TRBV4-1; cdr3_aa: CASSPGQGIGSGANVLTF
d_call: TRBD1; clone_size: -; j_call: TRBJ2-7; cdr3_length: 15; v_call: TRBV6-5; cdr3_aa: CASSYSGTEAYEQYF
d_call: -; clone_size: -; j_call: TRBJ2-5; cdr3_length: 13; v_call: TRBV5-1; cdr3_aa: CASRWGTQETQYF
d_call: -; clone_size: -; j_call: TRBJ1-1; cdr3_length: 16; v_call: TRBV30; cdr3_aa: CAWNPVRGDLNTEAFF
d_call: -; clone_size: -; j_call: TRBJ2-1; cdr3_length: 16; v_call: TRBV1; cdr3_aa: CTSSQDLLGSYNEQFF
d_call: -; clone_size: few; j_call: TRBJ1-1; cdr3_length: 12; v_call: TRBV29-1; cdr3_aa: CSVGGPRPEAFF
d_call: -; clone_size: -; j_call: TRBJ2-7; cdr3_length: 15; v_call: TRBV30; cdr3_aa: CAWSVEGGFSYEQYF
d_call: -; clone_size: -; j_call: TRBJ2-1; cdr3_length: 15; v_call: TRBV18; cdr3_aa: CASSPPLALYNEQFF
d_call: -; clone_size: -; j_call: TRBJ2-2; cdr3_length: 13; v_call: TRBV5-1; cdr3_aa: CASSFGDTGELFF
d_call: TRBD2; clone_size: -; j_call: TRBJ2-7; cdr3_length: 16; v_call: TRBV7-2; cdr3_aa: CASSKITRTSGYEQYF
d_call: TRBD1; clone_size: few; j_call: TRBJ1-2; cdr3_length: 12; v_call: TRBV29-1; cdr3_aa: CSVITGDRGYTF
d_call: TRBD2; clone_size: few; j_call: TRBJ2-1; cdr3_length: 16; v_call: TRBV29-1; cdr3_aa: CSVEGRGLAGVAEQFF
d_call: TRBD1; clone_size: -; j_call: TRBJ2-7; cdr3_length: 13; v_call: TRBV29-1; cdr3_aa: CSVRTGLAYEQYF
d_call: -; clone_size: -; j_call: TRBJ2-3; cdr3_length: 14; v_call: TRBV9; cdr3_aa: CASSVGTVADTQYF
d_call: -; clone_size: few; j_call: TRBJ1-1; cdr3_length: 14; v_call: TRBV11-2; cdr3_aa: CASSLTGRGTEAFF
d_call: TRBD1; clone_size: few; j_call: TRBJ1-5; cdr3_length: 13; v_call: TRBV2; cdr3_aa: CASRGTVGQPQHF
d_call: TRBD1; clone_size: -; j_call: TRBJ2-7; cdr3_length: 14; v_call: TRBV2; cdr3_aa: CASRETGASYEQYF
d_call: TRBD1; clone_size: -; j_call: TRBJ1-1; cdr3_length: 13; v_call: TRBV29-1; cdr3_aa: CSGAAGGDTEAFF
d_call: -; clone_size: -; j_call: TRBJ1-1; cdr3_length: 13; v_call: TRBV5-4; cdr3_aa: CASSWGLQAEAFF
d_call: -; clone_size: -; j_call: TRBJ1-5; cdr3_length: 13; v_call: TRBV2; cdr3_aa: CASSVGFNQPQHF
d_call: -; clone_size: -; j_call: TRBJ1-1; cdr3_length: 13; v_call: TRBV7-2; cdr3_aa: CASDRTGGAEAFF
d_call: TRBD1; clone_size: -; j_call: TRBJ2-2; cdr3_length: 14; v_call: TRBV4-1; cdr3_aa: CASSGQGRSGELFF
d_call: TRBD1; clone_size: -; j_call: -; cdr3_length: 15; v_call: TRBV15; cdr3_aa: CATRRDRGNSYEQYF
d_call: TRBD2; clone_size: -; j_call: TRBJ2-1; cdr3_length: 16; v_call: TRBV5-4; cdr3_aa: CASSLRLAGAYNEQFF
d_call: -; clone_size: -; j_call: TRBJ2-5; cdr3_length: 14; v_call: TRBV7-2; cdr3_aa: CASSLKYFQETQYF
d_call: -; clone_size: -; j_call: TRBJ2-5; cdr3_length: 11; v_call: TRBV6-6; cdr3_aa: CASTGQETQYF
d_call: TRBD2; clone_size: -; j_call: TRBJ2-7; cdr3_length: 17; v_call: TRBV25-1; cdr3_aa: CASSPLGGLAGRGEQYF
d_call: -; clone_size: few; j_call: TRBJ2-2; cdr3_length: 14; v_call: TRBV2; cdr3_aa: CASRGTRDTGELFF
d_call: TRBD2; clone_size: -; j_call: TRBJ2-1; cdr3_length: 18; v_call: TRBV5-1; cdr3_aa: CASSLLGLAGGLYNEQFF
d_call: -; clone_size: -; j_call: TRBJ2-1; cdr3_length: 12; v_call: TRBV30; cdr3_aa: CAWSVTPGQQFF
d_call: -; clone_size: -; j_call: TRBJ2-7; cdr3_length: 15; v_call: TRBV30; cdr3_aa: CAWSVRQIEAYEQYF
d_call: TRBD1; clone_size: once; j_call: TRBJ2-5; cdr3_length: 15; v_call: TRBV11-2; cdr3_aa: CASSPRTGGEKTQYF
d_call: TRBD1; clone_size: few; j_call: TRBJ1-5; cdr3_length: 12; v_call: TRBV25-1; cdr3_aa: CASRTGSQPQHF
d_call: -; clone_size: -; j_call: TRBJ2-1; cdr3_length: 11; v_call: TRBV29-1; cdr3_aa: CSAAYNNEQFF
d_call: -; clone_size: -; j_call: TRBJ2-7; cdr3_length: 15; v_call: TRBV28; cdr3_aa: CASTPGGAGYYEQYF
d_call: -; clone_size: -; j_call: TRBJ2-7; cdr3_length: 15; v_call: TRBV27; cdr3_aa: CASGTPPVSIYEQYF
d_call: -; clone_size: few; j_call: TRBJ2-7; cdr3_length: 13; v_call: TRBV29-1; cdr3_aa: CSVLAIRAGEQYF
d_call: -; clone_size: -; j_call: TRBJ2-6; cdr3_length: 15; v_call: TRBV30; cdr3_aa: CAWSVGGSGANVLTF
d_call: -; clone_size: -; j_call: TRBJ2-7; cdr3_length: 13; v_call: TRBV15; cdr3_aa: CATSRGREYEQYF
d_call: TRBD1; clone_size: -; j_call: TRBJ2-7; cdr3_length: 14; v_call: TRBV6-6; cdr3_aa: CASSLTGLFNEQYF